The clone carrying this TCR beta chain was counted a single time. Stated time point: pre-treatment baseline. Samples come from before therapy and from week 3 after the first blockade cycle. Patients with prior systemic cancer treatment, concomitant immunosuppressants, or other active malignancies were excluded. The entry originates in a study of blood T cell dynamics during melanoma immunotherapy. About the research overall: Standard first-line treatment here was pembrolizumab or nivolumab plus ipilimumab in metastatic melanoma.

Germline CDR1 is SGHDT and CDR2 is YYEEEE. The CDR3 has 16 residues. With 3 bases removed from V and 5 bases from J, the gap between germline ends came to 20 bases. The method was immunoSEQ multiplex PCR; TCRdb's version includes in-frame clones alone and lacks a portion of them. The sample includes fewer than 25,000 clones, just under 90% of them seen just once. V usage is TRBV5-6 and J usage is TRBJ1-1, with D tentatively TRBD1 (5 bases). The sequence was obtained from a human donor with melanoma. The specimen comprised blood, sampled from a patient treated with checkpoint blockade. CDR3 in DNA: TGTGCCAGCAGCTCTTCCGGGCGACAGAAGCGGACTGAAGCTTTCTTT. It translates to CASSSSGRQKRTEAFF. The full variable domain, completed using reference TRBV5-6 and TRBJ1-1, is DAGVTQSPTHLIKTRGQQVTLRCSPKSGHDTVSWYQQALGQGPQFIFQYYEEEERQRGNFPDRFSGHQFPNYSSELNVNALLLGDSALYLCASSSSGRQKRTEAFFGQGTRLTVV.